Presented here are 19 T cell receptor beta chains from one specimen sequenced in a study of cytomegalovirus exposure and HLA in healthy donors. The PCR contained 60 Vbeta and 13 Jbeta primers. Profiled with immunoSEQ multiplex PCR; TCRdb holds only in-frame clones, not every one. In the table there are over 150,000 clones, roughly 86% of which are singletons. Source material: PBMCs. All receptors come from a girl aged 10 to 17 in good health and CMV-seropositive.

The J gene is TRBJ2-6, the V gene TRBV19; D is uncertain. V was cut by 3 bases and J by 0 bases, with 6 bases left in between. In germline, CDR1 is LNHDA, CDR2 SQIVND (reference sequence). CDR3 length: 15 residues. The CDR3 sequence is CASSMGSSGANVLTF. The CDR3 DNA sequence: TGTGCCAGTAGTATGGGCAGCTCTGGGGCCAACGTCCTGACTTTC.

This clone appeared a few times. The V and J genes are TRBV5-1 and TRBJ1-1; possible D gene TRBD1, 6 bases. Looked up from germline, CDR1 is SGHRS and CDR2 is YFSETQ. Deletions cut 5 bases from V and 0 bases from J, with 11 bases between. The CDR3 covers 14 residues. The CDR3 region is CASSPGEMNTEAFF. The DNA of the CDR3 is TGCGCCAGCAGTCCAGGGGAGATGAACACTGAAGCTTTCTTT.

The chain recombines TRBV5-1 with TRBJ1-3; D perhaps matches TRBD1 (6 bases). The V end lost 2 bases, the J end lost 2 bases, and 8 bases lay between the germline ends. This CDR3 is built from 14 residues. Germline V CDR1 and CDR2: SGHRS, YFSETQ. CDR3 DNA sequence: TGCGCCAGCAGCTTACAGGGACCTGGAAACACCATATATTTT. Protein product: CASSLQGPGNTIYF.

In regard to this clone: Additional DNA sequences in this sample encode the identical CDR3. This chain connects TRBV6-5 to TRBJ2-4; TRBD2 agrees at 7 bases. CDR3 size: 14 residues. With V trimmed by 3 bases and J by 8 bases, 7 bases remained unmatched. The V gene's germline CDR1 is MNHEY and CDR2 SVGAGI. The CDR3 reads CASSYTGGGDIQYF. Written as DNA, the CDR3 is TGTGCCAGCAGTTATACGGGGGGAGGGGACATTCAGTACTTC.

This chain connects TRBV6-4 to TRBJ1-1; 7 nucleotides agree with TRBD1. The V segment lost 6 bases and the J segment 0 bases; nucleotides outside the gene matches: 7. From germline, CDR1 is MRHNA and CDR2 SNTAGT. CDR3 size: 15 residues. In DNA, the CDR3 is TGTGCCAGCAGGACGACGGACAGGATGAACACTGAAGCTTTCTTT. Translation gives CASRTTDRMNTEAFF.

The J gene is TRBJ1-2, the V gene TRBV7-9; D ambiguous. The CDR3 sequence is 16 residues long. In germline, CDR1 is SEHNR, CDR2 FQNEAQ (reference sequence). V dropped 1 base and J dropped 4 bases, with 16 bases sitting between them. The CDR3 sequence is CASSLEAGATPYGYTF. The CDR3 DNA follows: TGTGCCAGCAGCTTAGAAGCGGGCGCAACGCCCTATGGCTACACCTTC.

This clone was observed a handful of times. The rearrangement uses TRBV7-2 and TRBJ1-3, with D unclear. Germline V gene sequence: CDR1 SGHTA, CDR2 FQGNSA. V was trimmed by 1 base and J by 4 bases, leaving 2 bases between them. The CDR3 loop spans 12 amino acids. The CDR3 nucleotides read TGTGCCAGCAGCTTAGTAGGAAACACCATATATTTT. Encoded protein: CASSLVGNTIYF.

As for this clone: At one end, the junction sequence differs from germline, possibly due to a read error. J is TRBJ2-1 and V is TRBV7-9; D call uncertain. The CDR3 extends over 11 amino acids. CDR1 is SEHNR and CDR2 is FQNEAQ in the germline V gene (reference sequence). In nucleotides, the CDR3 is TGTTCCAGCAGCTTAGCTATAGAGCAGTTCTTC. Amino acid sequence: CSSSLAIEQFF.

V and J are TRBV21-1 and TRBJ1-1; TRBD1 is the table's D call, not checked against the DNA. TRBV21-1 is a pseudogene segment. The CDR3 contains 12 residues. CDR3 DNA sequence: TGTGCCAGCAGCAAAAAGGACATATCAGCTTTCTTT. Encoded protein: CASSKKDISAFF.

The chain carries TRBV4-1 and TRBJ2-2; 13 bases are shared with TRBD2. Trimming took 3 bases from V and 2 from J; bases not matched to a gene: 6. The CDR3 is made up of 18 amino acids. Germline V gene sequence: CDR1 MGHRA, CDR2 YSYEKL. The chain's CDR3 is CASSHQTSGGPNTGELFF. CDR3 DNA sequence: TGCGCCAGCAGCCACCAGACTAGCGGGGGGCCTAACACCGGGGAGCTGTTTTTT.

This clone was seen just once. V is TRBV6-4 and J is TRBJ1-1; 12 bases map to TRBD1. The trim removed 5 bases at V and 8 bases at J, leaving 9 bases unmatched. Germline V lookup: CDR1 MRHNA, CDR2 SNTAGT. The CDR3 runs to 15 residues. In DNA, the CDR3 is TGTGCCAGCAGTCCGGGACAGGGGGCCTACTCCGAAGCTTTCTTT. Translated, it gives CASSPGQGAYSEAFF.

This chain connects TRBV9 to TRBJ1-1; 10 nucleotides match TRBD1. J was trimmed by 3 bases and V by 2 bases; bases with no gene match: 1. The CDR3 is 14 residues long. Looked up from germline, CDR1 is SGDLS and CDR2 is YYNGEE. CDR3 sequence (DNA): TGTGCCAGCAGCGTTGGACAGGGGGACACTGAAGCTTTCTTT. Protein product: CASSVGQGDTEAFF.

The chain carries TRBV5-1 and TRBJ1-6; 8 bases align to TRBD1. The CDR3 contains 15 residues. Germline lookup yields CDR1 SGHRS and CDR2 YFSETQ. Unmatched junction bases numbered 6, after V lost 0 bases and J lost 10 bases. The CDR3 DNA is TGCGCCAGCAGCTTGGGCGGACAGGGCAGCTCACCCCTCCACTTT. Protein sequence: CASSLGGQGSSPLHF.

The chain has TRBV19 and TRBJ2-1; no clear D. The length of the CDR3 is 13 residues. Germline V gives CDR1 LNHDA, CDR2 SQIVND (reference sequence). V was shortened by 7 bases and J by 2 bases, with 9 bases between the two germline ends. The CDR3 DNA sequence: TGTGCCAGTAACGATCGGGCCTACAATGAGCAGTTCTTC. Protein product: CASNDRAYNEQFF.

The chain combines TRBV7-9 with TRBJ1-2, with no clear D. The CDR3 runs to 14 residues. Trimming shortened V by 5 bases and J by 4 bases, and 14 bases separated the two germline ends. Germline V gene lookup returns CDR1 SEHNR and CDR2 FQNEAQ (reference sequence). The chain's CDR3 is CASSPEMVGYGYTF. CDR3 bases: TGTGCCAGCAGCCCCGAGATGGTTGGCTATGGCTACACCTTC.

The chain joins TRBV11-2 to TRBJ2-1; D gene ambiguous. Trimming took off 3 bases at V and 5 bases at J, with 17 bases between the two ends. CDR3 length equals 16 residues. CDR1 is SGHAT and CDR2 is FQNNGV in the germline V gene. CDR3 amino acids: CASSFKLPMMDNEQFF. The CDR3 region has the DNA TGTGCCAGCAGCTTTAAACTACCAATGATGGACAATGAGCAGTTCTTC. Full variable domain (missing parts from reference TRBV11-2 and TRBJ2-1): EAGVAQSPRYKIIEKRQSVAFWCNPISGHATLYWYQQILGQGPKLLIQFQNNGVVDDSQLPKDRFSAERLKGVDSTLKIQPAKLEDSAVYLCASSFKLPMMDNEQFFGPGTRLTVL.

This clone has just one count. The gene calls are TRBV9 and TRBJ2-2, with D perhaps TRBD2 (6 bases). Trimming removed 0 bases from V and 6 bases from J, with 9 bases in between. This CDR3 contains 14 residues. CDR1 is SGDLS and CDR2 is YYNGEE in the germline V gene. The CDR3 is CASSVGGVAGELFF. CDR3 sequence (DNA): TGTGCCAGCAGCGTAGGGGGGGTCGCCGGGGAGCTGTTTTTT.

This chain uses TRBV5-4 with TRBJ1-3; 9 bases line up with TRBD1. The CDR3 sequence is 15 residues long. Trimming cost V 4 bases and J 3 bases; bases outside gene matches: 5. The germline V gene has CDR1 SGHNT and CDR2 YYREEE (reference sequence). For the CDR3, the DNA is TGTGCCAGCAGCCCCGGACAGGGGAGTGGAAACACCATATATTTT. Encoded protein: CASSPGQGSGNTIYF.

The rearrangement uses TRBV5-1 and TRBJ1-2, with no clear D. CDR3 length equals 13 residues. Germline-derived CDR1 and CDR2 are SGHRS and YFSETQ. The germline V and J ends were trimmed by 0 bases and 2 bases, with 5 bases remaining between them. As DNA, the CDR3 is TGCGCCAGCAGCTTGGTACAAAACTATGGCTACACCTTC. This gives the protein CASSLVQNYGYTF.